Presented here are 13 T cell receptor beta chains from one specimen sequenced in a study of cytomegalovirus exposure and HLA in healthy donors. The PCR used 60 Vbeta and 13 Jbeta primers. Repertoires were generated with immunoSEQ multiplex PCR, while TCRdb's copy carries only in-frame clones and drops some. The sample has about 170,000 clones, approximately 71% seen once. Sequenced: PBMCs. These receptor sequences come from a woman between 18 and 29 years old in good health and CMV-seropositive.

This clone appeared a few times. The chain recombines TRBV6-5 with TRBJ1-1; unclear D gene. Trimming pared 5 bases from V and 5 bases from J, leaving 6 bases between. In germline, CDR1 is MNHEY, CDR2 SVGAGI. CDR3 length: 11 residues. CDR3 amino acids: CASSGGTEAFF. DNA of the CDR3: TGTGCCAGCAGTGGAGGGACTGAAGCTTTCTTT.

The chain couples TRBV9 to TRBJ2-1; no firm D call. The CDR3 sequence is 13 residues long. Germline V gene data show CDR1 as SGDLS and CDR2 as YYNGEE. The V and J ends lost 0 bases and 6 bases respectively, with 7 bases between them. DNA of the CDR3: TGTGCCAGCAGCGTAGGGCCAGTCAATGAGCAGTTCTTC. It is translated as CASSVGPVNEQFF.

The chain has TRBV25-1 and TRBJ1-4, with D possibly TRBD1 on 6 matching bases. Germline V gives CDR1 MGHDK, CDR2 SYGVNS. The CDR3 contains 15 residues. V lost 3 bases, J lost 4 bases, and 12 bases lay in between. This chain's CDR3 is CASSDGGAGNEKLFF. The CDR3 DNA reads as TGTGCCAGCAGTGATGGGGGGGCAGGTAATGAAAAACTGTTTTTT.

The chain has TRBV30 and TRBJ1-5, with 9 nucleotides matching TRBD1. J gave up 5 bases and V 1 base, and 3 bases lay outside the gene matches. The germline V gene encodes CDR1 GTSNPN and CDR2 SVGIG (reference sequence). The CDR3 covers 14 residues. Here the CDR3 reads CAWSGDRADQPQHF. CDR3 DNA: TGTGCCTGGAGTGGGGACAGGGCGGATCAGCCCCAGCATTTT.

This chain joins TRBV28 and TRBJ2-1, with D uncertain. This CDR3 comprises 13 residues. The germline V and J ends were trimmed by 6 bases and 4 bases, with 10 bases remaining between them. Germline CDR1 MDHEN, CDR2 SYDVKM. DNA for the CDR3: TGTGCCAGCAGCATCCTAGGTTACAATGAGCAGTTCTTC. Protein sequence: CASSILGYNEQFF.

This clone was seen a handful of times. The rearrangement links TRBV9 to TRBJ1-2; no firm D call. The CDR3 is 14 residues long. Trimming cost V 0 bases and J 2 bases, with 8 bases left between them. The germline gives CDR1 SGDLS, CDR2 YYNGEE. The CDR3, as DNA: TGTGCCAGCAGCGTAGGGGCCGGCAACTATGGCTACACCTTC. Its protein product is CASSVGAGNYGYTF.

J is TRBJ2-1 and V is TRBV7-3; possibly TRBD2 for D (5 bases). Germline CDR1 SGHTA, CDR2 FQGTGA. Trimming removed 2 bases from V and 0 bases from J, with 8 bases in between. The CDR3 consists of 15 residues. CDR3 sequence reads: CASSLPGSSYNEQFF. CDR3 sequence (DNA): TGTGCCAGCAGCTTACCTGGGAGCTCCTACAATGAGCAGTTCTTC.

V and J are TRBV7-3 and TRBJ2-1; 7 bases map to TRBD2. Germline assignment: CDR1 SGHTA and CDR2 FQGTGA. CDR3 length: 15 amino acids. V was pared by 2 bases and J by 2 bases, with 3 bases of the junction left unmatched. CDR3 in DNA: TGTGCCAGCAGCTTAGCCCGGGAGGCCTACAATGAGCAGTTCTTC. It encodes CASSLAREAYNEQFF. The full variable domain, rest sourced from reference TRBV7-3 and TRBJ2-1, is GAGVSQTPSNKVTEKGKYVELRCDPISGHTALYWYRQSLGQGPEFLIYFQGTGAADDSGLPNDRFFAVRPEGSVSTLKIQRTERGDSAVYLCASSLAREAYNEQFFGPGTRLTVL.

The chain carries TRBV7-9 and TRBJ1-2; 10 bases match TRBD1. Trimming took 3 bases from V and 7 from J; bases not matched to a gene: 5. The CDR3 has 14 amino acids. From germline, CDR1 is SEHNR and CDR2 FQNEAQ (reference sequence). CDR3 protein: CASSFTRDRGGYTF. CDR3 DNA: TGTGCCAGCAGCTTTACCCGGGACAGGGGTGGCTACACCTTC.

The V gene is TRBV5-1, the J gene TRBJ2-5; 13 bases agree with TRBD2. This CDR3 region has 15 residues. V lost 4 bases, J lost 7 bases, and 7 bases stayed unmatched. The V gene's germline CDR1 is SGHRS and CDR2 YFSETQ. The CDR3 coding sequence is TGCGCCAGCAGCCCCCGGACTAGCGGGGGAGGGACCCAGTACTTC. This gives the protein CASSPRTSGGGTQYF.

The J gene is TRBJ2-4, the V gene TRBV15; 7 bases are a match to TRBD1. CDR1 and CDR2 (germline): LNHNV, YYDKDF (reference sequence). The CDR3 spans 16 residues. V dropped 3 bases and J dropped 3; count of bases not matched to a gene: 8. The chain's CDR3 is CATSSYRGLGKNIQYF. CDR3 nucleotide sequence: TGTGCCACCAGCAGCTACAGGGGTCTAGGCAAAAACATTCAGTACTTC.

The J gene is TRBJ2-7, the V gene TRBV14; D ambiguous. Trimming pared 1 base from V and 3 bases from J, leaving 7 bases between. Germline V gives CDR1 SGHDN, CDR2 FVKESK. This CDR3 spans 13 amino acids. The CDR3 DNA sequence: TGTGCCAGCAGCCAAGGTTACAGCTACGAGCAGTACTTC. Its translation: CASSQGYSYEQYF.

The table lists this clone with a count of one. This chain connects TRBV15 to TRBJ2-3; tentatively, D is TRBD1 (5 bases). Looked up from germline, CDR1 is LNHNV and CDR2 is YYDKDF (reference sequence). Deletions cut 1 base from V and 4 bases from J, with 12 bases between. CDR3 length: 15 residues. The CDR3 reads CATSRARQTADTQYF. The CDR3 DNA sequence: TGTGCCACCAGCAGAGCCCGACAGACCGCAGATACGCAGTATTTT.